This T cell receptor beta chain was identified during a study of T cells in Graves' hyperthyroidism and ophthalmopathy. Study details: Any treatment followed the collection of peripheral blood at initial diagnosis.

Study-wide results and caveats: Most thyroid clonotypes with frequency above 0.001 were detected in blood.

V lost 2 bases to trimming and J lost 7 bases, with 15 bases between them. The CDR3 is made up of 14 amino acids. CDR1 is SGHAT and CDR2 is FQNNGV in the germline V gene. This clonotype occurred a few times. The antigen remains unidentified. Researchers amplified the TCR beta CDR3 regions from RNA transcripts. Primed by the HTBI set, a first-round RT-PCR was run on the TCR CDR3. TCRdb used MiXCR to reprocess the multiplex PCR reads, holding one entry per CDR3 protein. This table has about 560,000 distinct CDR3 sequences, 16% appearing once. Disease duration under 2 months; hyperthyroidism patients were aged 18 to 65.

Sequenced material: blood. The chain is built from TRBV11-2 and TRBJ2-7; D may be TRBD1 or TRBD2 (5 bases each). The origin of this receptor is a woman aged 18-30 years with Graves' hyperthyroidism. This chain's CDR3 is CASSLSQGWREQYF. The CDR3, as DNA: TGTGCCAGCAGCTTATCCCAGGGATGGAGGGAGCAGTACTTC.